The 9 T cell receptor beta chains presented below share a single source sample, sequenced in a study of T cell responses to AZD1222 COVID-19 vaccine. Clones were read by immunoSEQ multiplex PCR, and TCRdb kept only the in-frame ones, dropping some. The sample shows roughly 120,000 clones, roughly 86% of them seen only once. The source material was peripheral blood, sampled 28 days after the second AZD1222 dose. The receptors originated from an adult who received the AZD1222 COVID-19 vaccine.

V and J are TRBV27 and TRBJ1-6; possibly TRBD1 for D (6 bases). The V and J ends lost 5 bases and 5 bases respectively, with 22 bases between them. In germline, CDR1 is MNHEY, CDR2 SMNVEV (reference sequence). This CDR3 has 18 residues. This CDR3 is CASSTTPLGGAHNSPLHF. The CDR3 DNA reads TGTGCCAGCAGTACTACCCCACTTGGGGGGGCCCATAATTCACCCCTCCACTTT.

This chain links TRBV5-1 with TRBJ2-7, with TRBD2 identical over 13 bases. CDR1 SGHRS and CDR2 YFSETQ come from the germline V gene. The CDR3 consists of 15 residues. The V gene end was trimmed by 4 bases and the J gene end by 3 bases; junction bases not matched to a gene: 4. DNA for the CDR3: TGCGCCAGCAGCCCAGGGACTAGCGGGGTCTACGAGCAGTACTTC. It yields the protein CASSPGTSGVYEQYF.

The chain uses TRBV27 and TRBJ2-3, with D perhaps TRBD1 (6 bases). Deletions cut 5 bases from V and 3 bases from J, with 12 bases between. This CDR3 contains 14 residues. Germline CDR1 is MNHEY and CDR2 is SMNVEV (reference sequence). CDR3 coding DNA: TGTGCCAGCAGTATAACAGGGTCGACAGATACGCAGTATTTT. Its translation is CASSITGSTDTQYF.

The CDR3, as DNA: TGCGCCAGCGACCCCGGGACGCGACGCGAGACCCAGTACTTC. Its protein is CASDPGTRRETQYF. This chain uses TRBV5-1 with TRBJ2-5, with D possibly being TRBD1 or TRBD2 (5 bases each). This CDR3 is built from 14 residues. The ends were cut back, 7 bases at V and 5 bases at J, with 18 bases in the middle. The germline gives CDR1 SGHRS, CDR2 YFSETQ.

V is TRBV4-1 and J is TRBJ1-2; D is unclear. V lost 0 bases to trimming and J lost 8 bases, with 10 bases between them. The CDR3 totals 13 residues. In germline, CDR1 is MGHRA, CDR2 YSYEKL. The CDR3 spells CASSQDNSRGYTF. The CDR3 DNA reads as TGCGCCAGCAGCCAAGATAATTCAAGGGGCTACACCTTC.

This clone was counted between two and nine times. The chain combines TRBV5-5 with TRBJ1-2; D might be TRBD1 (5 bases). The CDR3 length is 15 residues. Per the germline V gene, CDR1 is SGHKS and CDR2 is YYEKEE (reference sequence). Trimming pared 4 bases from V and 3 bases from J, leaving 16 bases between. The CDR3 is CASSLGWTGDYGYTF. Here the CDR3 DNA reads TGTGCCAGCAGCCTTGGTTGGACGGGGGACTATGGCTACACCTTC.

This clone was observed a single time. Other DNA sequences within the sample encode an identical CDR3. V and J are TRBV5-1 and TRBJ1-3; TRBD1 might be the D (6 bases). The V gene lost 0 bases and the J gene lost 3 bases, with 10 bases spanning the gap. The CDR3 contains 15 residues. Germline V gene data show CDR1 as SGHRS and CDR2 as YFSETQ. The CDR3 here is CASSLGTDSGNTIYF. The DNA for the CDR3 is TGCGCCAGCAGCTTGGGGACAGACAGTGGAAACACCATATATTTT.

The chain couples TRBV19 to TRBJ2-2; D unresolved. The CDR3 has 14 residues. V lost 7 bases, J lost 4 bases, and 13 bases lay in between. Germline V gene sequence: CDR1 LNHDA, CDR2 SQIVND (reference sequence). The CDR3 sequence is CASIKGRGTGELFF. CDR3 nucleotide sequence: TGTGCCAGTATAAAGGGCAGAGGCACCGGGGAGCTGTTTTTT.

The V and J genes are TRBV27 and TRBJ1-6; maybe TRBD1 (5 bases). The CDR3 has 18 amino acids. Germline assignment: CDR1 MNHEY and CDR2 SMNVEV (reference sequence). The CDR3 here is CAAVYFQGVSNFRSPLHF. In nucleotides, the CDR3 is TGTGCAGCAGTTTACTTCCAGGGTGTATCTAATTTTCGTTCACCCCTCCACTTT.